The present T cell receptor beta chain was sequenced within a study of cytomegalovirus exposure and HLA in healthy donors. Study-wide points: Across all donors, roughly uniform sequencing depth was an assumption of the presence/absence analyses. Association of a missense DCLRE1C variant with TCR beta V- and J-gene trimming was reported in a later analysis.

Details on this clone: Its target is not known.

Primers: 60 Vbeta forward and 13 Jbeta reverse. The assay was immunoSEQ multiplex PCR, and TCRdb's table has in-frame clones only and misses some. The sample includes around 160,000 clones, under 85% seen only once; the top ten take 6.7%. Sequencing was carried out using PBMCs. This clonotype was obtained from a woman aged 40 to 50 in good health and CMV-seropositive.

CDR3 in DNA: TGTGCCAGCAGCGCGACAGGGGACACCGGGGAGCTGTTTTTT. This encodes CASSATGDTGELFF. The chain joins TRBV11-2 to TRBJ2-2; 8 positions agree with TRBD1. Germline CDR1 is SGHAT and CDR2 is FQNNGV. Unmatched junction bases numbered 2, after V lost 5 bases and J lost 3 bases. The CDR3 length is 14 residues.